These 9 T cell receptor beta chains were all obtained from the same sample, sequenced in a study of cytomegalovirus exposure and HLA in healthy donors. Method: immunoSEQ multiplex PCR; TCRdb's copy keeps in-frame clones and lacks some. The sample consists of about 150,000 clones, more than 70% of them appearing once. The sequenced material came from PBMCs. The receptor set was obtained from a man between 18 and 35 years old in good health and CMV-seronegative.

V and J are TRBV6-4 and TRBJ2-1, with 9 bases that match TRBD2. Germline CDR1 is MRHNA and CDR2 is SNTAGT. V lost 3 bases, J lost 4 bases, and 10 bases stayed unmatched. The CDR3 contains 17 residues. CDR3 coding DNA: TGTGCCAGCAGTGAGGGGGAATTTACTAGCGGGTACAATGAGCAGTTCTTC. It yields the protein CASSEGEFTSGYNEQFF.

The DNA of the CDR3 is TGTGCCAGCAGCCAAGAAGCCCCGGGACAGGACACTGAAGCTTTCTTT. Translating it yields CASSQEAPGQDTEAFF. The V call is TRBV2, the J call TRBJ1-1; 8 positions agree with TRBD1. CDR1 and CDR2 from the germline V gene are SNHLY and FYNNEI. CDR3 length equals 16 residues. Unmatched junction bases numbered 12, after V lost 6 bases and J lost 3 bases.

This clone has only one observation. The DNA for the CDR3 is TGTGCCAGCAGCGTAGGAGCGGGAGGTTACGATGAGCAGTTCTTC. Translating it yields CASSVGAGGYDEQFF. The chain uses TRBV9 and TRBJ2-1, with 9 bases that match TRBD2. Unmatched junction bases numbered 6, after V lost 0 bases and J lost 8 bases. The CDR3 is 15 amino acids. The germline gives CDR1 SGDLS, CDR2 YYNGEE.

This clone occurred once. The V call is TRBV29-1, the J call TRBJ2-1; 8 bases fit TRBD2. This CDR3 is 16 amino acids long. The germline CDR1 and CDR2 sequences are SQVTM and ANQGSEA. The J segment lost 1 base and the V segment lost 3 bases, leaving 8 bases of the junction unmatched. The CDR3 loop reads CSVDRGAGGSYNEQFF. CDR3 in DNA: TGCAGCGTTGACCGAGGGGCGGGAGGATCCTACAATGAGCAGTTCTTC.

V usage is TRBV18 and J usage is TRBJ2-1; D possibly corresponds to TRBD1 (6 bases). The CDR3 length is 18 residues. The V end was cut by 0 bases, the J end by 3 bases, with 18 bases between. Germline CDR1 is KGHSH and CDR2 is LQKENI. The CDR3 coding sequence is TGTGCCAGCTCACCACCGACAGGAGGCGAAGCTAACTACAATGAGCAGTTCTTC. This gives the protein CASSPPTGGEANYNEQFF.

This chain links TRBV7-9 with TRBJ2-1, with a possible D match to TRBD1 (7 bases). In germline, CDR1 is SEHNR, CDR2 FQNEAQ (reference sequence). The ends were cut back, 4 bases at V and 10 bases at J, with 14 bases in the middle. This CDR3 has 13 residues. CDR3: CASSSSTGREQFF. CDR3 DNA: TGTGCCAGCAGCTCGTCGACAGGGAGGGAGCAGTTCTTC. The entire variable domain, with the rest obtained from reference TRBV7-9 and TRBJ2-1, is as follows: DTGVSQNPRHKITKRGQNVTFRCDPISEHNRLYWYRQTLGQGPEFLTYFQNEAQLEKSRLLSDRFSAERPKGSFSTLEIQRTEQGDSAMYLCASSSSTGREQFFGPGTRLTVL.

This sequence joins TRBV28 and TRBJ1-2, with 10 bases lining up with TRBD1. There are 13 residues in the CDR3. In germline, CDR1 is MDHEN, CDR2 SYDVKM. The J segment lost 6 bases and the V segment lost 6 bases, leaving 4 bases of the junction unmatched. CDR3 residues: CASRRQGANGYTF. Written as DNA, the CDR3 is TGTGCCAGCAGACGACAGGGGGCTAATGGCTACACCTTC.

The gene calls are TRBV11-2 and TRBJ2-1, with D possibly TRBD2 on 7 matching bases. Germline V gives CDR1 SGHAT, CDR2 FQNNGV. This CDR3 region has 16 residues. Trimming shortened V by 7 bases and J by 1 base, and 17 bases separated the two germline ends. CDR3 in amino acids: CASTSQAGASYNEQFF. CDR3 DNA: TGTGCCAGCACCTCTCAGGCGGGGGCGTCCTACAATGAGCAGTTCTTC.

The rearrangement joins TRBV7-2 to TRBJ1-5, with 10 bases identical to TRBD1. Trimming at V came to 5 bases and at J to 6 bases, leaving 10 bases not matched to a gene. Germline values: CDR1 SGHTA, CDR2 FQGNSA. The CDR3 has 16 amino acids. CDR3 protein: CASSLHRDRGVQPQHF. The CDR3 region has the DNA TGTGCCAGCAGCCTACACCGGGACAGGGGAGTTCAGCCCCAGCATTTT.